This T cell receptor (beta chain) was obtained from a study of T-cell reconstitution after alpha-beta-depleted transplantation in children. Molecular barcoding with unique molecular identifiers was used for the TCRbeta library. TCRdb itself ran the PCR reads through MiXCR, one entry per CDR3 protein. The data show more than 250,000 distinct CDR3 sequences, approximately 9.8% seen once. Trimming stripped 1 base from V and 9 bases from J, with 16 bases between. CDR1 is LGHDT and CDR2 is YNNKEL in the germline V gene (reference sequence). There are 14 residues in the CDR3. This receptor was identified in a human donor who donated a stem cell graft to a child with SCID. The rearrangement uses TRBV3-1 and TRBJ2-7; D might be TRBD2 (5 bases). The material was PBMCs from the stem cell graft donor, obtained from the stem cell graft. CDR3 amino acids: CASSQGRGLLGQYF. CDR3 DNA: TGTGCCAGCAGCCAAGGCCGGGGTCTCCTCGGGCAGTACTTC.